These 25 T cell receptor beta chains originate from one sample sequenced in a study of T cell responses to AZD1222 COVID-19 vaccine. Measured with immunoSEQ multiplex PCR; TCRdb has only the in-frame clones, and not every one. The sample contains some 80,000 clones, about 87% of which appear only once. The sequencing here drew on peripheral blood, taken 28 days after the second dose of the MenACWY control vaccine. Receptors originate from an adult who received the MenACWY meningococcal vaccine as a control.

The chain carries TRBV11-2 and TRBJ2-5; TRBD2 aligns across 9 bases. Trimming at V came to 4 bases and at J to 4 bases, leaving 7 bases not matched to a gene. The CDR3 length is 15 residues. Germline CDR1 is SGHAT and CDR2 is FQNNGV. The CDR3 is CASSSLRGGLETQYF. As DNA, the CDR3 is TGTGCCAGCAGCTCTCTGCGGGGGGGCTTAGAGACCCAGTACTTC. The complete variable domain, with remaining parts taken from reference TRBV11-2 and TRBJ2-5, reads EAGVAQSPRYKIIEKRQSVAFWCNPISGHATLYWYQQILGQGPKLLIQFQNNGVVDDSQLPKDRFSAERLKGVDSTLKIQPAKLEDSAVYLCASSSLRGGLETQYFGPGTRLLVL.

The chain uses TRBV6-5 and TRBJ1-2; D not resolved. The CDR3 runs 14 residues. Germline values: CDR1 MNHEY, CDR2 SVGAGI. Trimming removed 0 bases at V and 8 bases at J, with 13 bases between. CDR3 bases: TGTGCCAGCAGTTACTCGGGCGGGTCTGAAGGCTACACCTTC. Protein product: CASSYSGGSEGYTF.

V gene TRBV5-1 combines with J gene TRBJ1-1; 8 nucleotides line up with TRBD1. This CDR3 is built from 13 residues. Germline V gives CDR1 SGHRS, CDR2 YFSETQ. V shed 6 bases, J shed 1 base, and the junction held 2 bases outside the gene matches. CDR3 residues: CASTTGGNTEAFF. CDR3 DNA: TGCGCCAGCACTACAGGGGGGAACACTGAAGCTTTCTTT.

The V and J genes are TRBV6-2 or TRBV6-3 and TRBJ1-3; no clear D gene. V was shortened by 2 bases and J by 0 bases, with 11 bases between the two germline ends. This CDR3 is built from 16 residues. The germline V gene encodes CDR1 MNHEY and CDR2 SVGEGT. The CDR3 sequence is CASSYPRTGSGNTIYF. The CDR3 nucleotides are TGTGCCAGCAGTTACCCCAGGACCGGCTCTGGAAACACCATATATTTT.

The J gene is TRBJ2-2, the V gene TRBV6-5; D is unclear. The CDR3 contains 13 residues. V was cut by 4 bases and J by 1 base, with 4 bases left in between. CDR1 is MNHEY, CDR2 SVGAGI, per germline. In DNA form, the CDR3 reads TGTGCCAGCAGTTTCGAGAACACCGGGGAGCTGTTTTTT. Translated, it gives CASSFENTGELFF.

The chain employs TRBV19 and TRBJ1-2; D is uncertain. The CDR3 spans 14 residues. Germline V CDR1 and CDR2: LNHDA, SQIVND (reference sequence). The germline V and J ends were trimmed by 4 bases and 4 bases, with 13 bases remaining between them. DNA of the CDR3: TGTGCCAGTAGTACGGCAGGAGAACGCTATGGCTACACCTTC. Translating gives CASSTAGERYGYTF.

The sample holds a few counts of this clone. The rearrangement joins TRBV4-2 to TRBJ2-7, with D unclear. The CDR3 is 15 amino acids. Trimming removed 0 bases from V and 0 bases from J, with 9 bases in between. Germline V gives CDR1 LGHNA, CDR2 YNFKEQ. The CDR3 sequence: CASSQDPLSSYEQYF. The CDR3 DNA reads TGTGCCAGCAGCCAAGATCCTCTGAGCTCCTACGAGCAGTACTTC.

DNA for the CDR3: TGTGCCAGCAGCCTGGACAGGTCCGCTAGCAATCAGCCCCAGCATTTT. Its translation is CASSLDRSASNQPQHF. The V gene is TRBV11-2, the J gene TRBJ1-5, with TRBD1 matching over 7 bases. This CDR3 has 16 residues. V trimming: 5 bases; J trimming: 0 bases; junction bases outside the gene matches: 7. CDR1 is SGHAT and CDR2 is FQNNGV in the germline V gene.

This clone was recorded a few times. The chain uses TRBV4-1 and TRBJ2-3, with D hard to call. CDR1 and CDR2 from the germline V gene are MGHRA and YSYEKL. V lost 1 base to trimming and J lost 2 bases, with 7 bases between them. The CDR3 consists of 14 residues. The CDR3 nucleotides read TGCGCCAGCAGCCAAGTTCGGGTCACAGATACGCAGTATTTT. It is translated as CASSQVRVTDTQYF.

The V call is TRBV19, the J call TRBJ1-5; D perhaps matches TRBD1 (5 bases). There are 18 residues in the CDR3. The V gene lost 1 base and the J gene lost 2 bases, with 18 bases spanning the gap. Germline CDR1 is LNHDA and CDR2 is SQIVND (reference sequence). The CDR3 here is CASSIASWEGTGNQPQHF. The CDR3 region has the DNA TGTGCCAGTAGTATAGCCTCCTGGGAGGGGACTGGCAATCAGCCCCAGCATTTT.

CDR3 DNA: TGTGCCAGCAGTGCCCCGGACGGCACGCCTAACTATGGCTACACCTTC. This codes for CASSAPDGTPNYGYTF. The chain has TRBV6-1 and TRBJ1-2; D gene ambiguous. The V and J ends lost 4 bases and 0 bases respectively, with 15 bases between them. The CDR3 has 16 residues. CDR1 and CDR2 (germline): MNHNS, SASEGT.

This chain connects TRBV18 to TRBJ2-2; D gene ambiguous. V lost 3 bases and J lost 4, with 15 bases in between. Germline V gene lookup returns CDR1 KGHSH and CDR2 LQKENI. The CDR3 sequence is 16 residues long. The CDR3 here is CASSPKGPSSTGELFF. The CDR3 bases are TGTGCCAGCTCACCCAAAGGCCCCTCCAGCACCGGGGAGCTGTTTTTT.

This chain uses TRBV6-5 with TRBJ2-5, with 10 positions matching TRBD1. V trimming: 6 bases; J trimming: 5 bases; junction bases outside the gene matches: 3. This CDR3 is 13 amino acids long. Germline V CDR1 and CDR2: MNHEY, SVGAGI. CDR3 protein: CASRRQGAETQYF. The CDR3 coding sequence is TGTGCCAGCAGAAGACAGGGGGCTGAGACCCAGTACTTC.

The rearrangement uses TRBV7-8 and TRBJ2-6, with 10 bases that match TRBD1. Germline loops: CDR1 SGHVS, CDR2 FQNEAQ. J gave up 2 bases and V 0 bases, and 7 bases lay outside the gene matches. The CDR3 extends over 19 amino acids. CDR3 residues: CASSLARDRGETGANVLTF. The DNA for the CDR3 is TGTGCCAGCAGCTTAGCGAGGGACAGGGGAGAGACTGGGGCCAACGTCCTGACTTTC. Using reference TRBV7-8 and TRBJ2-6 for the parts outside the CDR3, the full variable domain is GAGVSQSPRYKVAKRGQDVALRCDPISGHVSLFWYQQALGQGPEFLTYFQNEAQLDKSGLPSDRFFAERPEGSVSTLKIQRTQQEDSAVYLCASSLARDRGETGANVLTFGAGSRLTVL.

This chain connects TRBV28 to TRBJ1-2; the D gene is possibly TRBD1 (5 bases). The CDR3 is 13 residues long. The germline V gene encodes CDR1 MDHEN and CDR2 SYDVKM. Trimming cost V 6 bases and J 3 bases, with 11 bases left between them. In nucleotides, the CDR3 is TGTGCCAGCAGCCCCAGGACATACTATGGCTACACCTTC. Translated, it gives CASSPRTYYGYTF.

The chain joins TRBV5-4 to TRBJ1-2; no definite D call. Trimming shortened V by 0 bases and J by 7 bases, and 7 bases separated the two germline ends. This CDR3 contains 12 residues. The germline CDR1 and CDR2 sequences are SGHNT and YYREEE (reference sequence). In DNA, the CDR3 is TGTGCCAGCAGCTTGGCCAGACTTGGCTACACCTTC. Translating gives CASSLARLGYTF. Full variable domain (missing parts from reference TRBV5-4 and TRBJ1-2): ETGVTQSPTHLIKTRGQQVTLRCSSQSGHNTVSWYQQALGQGPQFIFQYYREEENGRGNFPPRFSGLQFPNYSSELNVNALELDDSALYLCASSLARLGYTFGSGTRLTVV.

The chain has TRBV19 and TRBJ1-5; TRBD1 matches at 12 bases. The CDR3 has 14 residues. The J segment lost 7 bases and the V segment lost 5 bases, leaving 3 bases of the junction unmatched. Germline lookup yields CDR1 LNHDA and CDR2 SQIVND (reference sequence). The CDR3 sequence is CASSGTGGGQPQHF. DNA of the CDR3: TGTGCCAGTAGTGGGACAGGGGGCGGGCAGCCCCAGCATTTT.

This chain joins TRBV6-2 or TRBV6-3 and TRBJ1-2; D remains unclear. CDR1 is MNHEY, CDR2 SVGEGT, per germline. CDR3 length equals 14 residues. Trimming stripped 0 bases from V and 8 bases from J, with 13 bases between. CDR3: CASSYSGRRGGYTF. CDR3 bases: TGTGCCAGCAGTTACTCAGGGAGGAGAGGAGGCTACACCTTC.

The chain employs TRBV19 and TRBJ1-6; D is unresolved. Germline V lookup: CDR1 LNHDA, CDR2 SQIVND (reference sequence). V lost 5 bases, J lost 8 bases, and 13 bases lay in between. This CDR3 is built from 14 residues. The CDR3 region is CASSLDYSDSPLHF. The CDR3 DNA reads TGTGCCAGTAGTCTCGACTACAGCGATTCACCCCTCCACTTT.

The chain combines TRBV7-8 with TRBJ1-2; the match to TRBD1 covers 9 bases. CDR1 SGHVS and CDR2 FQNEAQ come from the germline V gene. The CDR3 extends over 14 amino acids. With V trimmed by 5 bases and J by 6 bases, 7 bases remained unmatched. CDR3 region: CASSRTRTGDGYTF. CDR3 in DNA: TGTGCCAGCAGCAGAACTCGGACAGGGGATGGCTACACCTTC.

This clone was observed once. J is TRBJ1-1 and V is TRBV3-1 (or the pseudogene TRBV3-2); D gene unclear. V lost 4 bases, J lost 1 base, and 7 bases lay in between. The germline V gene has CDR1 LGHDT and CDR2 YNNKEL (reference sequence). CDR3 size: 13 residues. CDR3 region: CASSPLGNTEAFF. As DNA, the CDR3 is TGTGCCAGCAGCCCCTTGGGGAACACTGAAGCTTTCTTT.

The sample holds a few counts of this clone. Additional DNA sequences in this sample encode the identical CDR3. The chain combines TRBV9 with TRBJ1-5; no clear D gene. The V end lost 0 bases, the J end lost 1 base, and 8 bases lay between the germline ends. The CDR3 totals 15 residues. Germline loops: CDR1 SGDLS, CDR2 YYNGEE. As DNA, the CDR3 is TGTGCCAGCAGCGTAGCGGGGATGAGCAATCAGCCCCAGCATTTT. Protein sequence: CASSVAGMSNQPQHF.

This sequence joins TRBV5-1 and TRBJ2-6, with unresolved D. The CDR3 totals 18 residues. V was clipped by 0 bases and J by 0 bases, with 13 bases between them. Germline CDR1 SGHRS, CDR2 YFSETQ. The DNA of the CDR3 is TGCGCCAGCAGCTTGGCCCGGAGTTTGGACTCTGGGGCCAACGTCCTGACTTTC. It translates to CASSLARSLDSGANVLTF.

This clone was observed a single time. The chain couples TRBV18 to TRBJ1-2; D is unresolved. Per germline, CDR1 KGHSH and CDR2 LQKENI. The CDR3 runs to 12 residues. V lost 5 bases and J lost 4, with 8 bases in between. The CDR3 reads CASSTDAYGYTF. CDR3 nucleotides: TGTGCCAGCTCAACTGACGCCTATGGCTACACCTTC. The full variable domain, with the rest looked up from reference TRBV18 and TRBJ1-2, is NAGVMQNPRHLVRRRGQEARLRCSPMKGHSHVYWYRQLPEEGLKFMVYLQKENIIDESGMPKERFSAEFPKEGPSILRIQQVVRGDSAAYFCASSTDAYGYTFGSGTRLTVV.

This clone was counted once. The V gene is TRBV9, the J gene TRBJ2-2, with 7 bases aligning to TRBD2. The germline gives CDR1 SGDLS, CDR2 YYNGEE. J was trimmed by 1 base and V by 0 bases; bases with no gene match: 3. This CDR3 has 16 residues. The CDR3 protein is CASSVVPGGNTGELFF. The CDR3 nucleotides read TGTGCCAGCAGCGTAGTGCCGGGGGGGAACACCGGGGAGCTGTTTTTT.